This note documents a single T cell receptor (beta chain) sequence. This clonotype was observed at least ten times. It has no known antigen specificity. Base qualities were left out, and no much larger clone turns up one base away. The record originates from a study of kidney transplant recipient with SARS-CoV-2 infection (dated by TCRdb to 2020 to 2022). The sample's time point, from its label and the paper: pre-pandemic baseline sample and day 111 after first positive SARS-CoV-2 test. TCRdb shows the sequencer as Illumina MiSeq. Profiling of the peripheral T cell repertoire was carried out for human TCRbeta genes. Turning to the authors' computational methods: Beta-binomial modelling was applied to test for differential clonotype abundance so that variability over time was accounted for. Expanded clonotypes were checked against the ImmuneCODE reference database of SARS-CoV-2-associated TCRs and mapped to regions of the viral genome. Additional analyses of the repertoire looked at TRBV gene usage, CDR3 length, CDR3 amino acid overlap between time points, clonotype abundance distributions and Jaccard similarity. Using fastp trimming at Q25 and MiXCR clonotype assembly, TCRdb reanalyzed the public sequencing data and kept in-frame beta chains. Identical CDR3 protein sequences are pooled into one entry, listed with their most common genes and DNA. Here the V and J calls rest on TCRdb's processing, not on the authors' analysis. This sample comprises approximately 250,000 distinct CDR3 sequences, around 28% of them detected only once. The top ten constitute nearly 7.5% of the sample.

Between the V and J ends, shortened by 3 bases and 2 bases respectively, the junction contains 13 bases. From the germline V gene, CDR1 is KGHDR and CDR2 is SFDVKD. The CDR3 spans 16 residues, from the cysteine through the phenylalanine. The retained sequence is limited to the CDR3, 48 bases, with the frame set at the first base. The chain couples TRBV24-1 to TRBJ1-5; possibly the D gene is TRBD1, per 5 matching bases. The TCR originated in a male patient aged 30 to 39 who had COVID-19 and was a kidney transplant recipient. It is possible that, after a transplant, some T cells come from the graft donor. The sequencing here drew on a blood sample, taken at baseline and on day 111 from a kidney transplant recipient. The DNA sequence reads TGTGCCACCAGTGATGGACTGCCGGGGGGCAATCAGCCCCAGCATTTT. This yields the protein CATSDGLPGGNQPQHF.